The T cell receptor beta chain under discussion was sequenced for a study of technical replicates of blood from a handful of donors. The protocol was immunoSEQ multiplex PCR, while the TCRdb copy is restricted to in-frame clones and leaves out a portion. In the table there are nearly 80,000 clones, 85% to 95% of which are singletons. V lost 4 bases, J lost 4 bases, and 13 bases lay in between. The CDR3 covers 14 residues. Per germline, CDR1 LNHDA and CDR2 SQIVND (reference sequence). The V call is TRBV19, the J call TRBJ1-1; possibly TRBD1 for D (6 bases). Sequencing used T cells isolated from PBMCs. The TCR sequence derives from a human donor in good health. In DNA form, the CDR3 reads TGTGCCAGTAGTAGGGGGCCTACGGCCACTGAAGCTTTCTTT. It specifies CASSRGPTATEAFF.